These 8 T cell receptor beta chains were all obtained from the same sample, sequenced in a study of graft-versus-host responses after intestinal transplantation. The antigens for these receptors are not known. The method was immunoSEQ multiplex PCR; TCRdb's version includes in-frame clones alone and lacks a portion of them. The data contain 39,000 or so clones, about 93% of them singletons. Sequences were derived from unstimulated CD8+ T cells sorted from spleen or lymph node cells, sampled before transplant. Receptors were obtained from a human donor who was the organ donor for an intestinal transplant.

The J gene is TRBJ2-2, the V gene TRBV4-1; D is perhaps TRBD1 (6 bases). This CDR3 is built from 13 residues. Germline loops: CDR1 MGHRA, CDR2 YSYEKL. V shed 6 bases and J shed 6 bases, with 11 bases lying between them. CDR3 region: CASSQQGSGELFF. Written as DNA, the CDR3 is TGCGCCAGCAGTCAACAGGGCTCCGGGGAGCTGTTTTTT.

The chain couples TRBV4-1 to TRBJ1-2; 9 nucleotides match TRBD1. This CDR3 has 15 amino acids. The germline V gene has CDR1 MGHRA and CDR2 YSYEKL. Trimming took 2 bases from V and 6 from J; bases not matched to a gene: 7. The CDR3: CASSQRRTGGDGYTF. In DNA form, the CDR3 reads TGCGCCAGCAGCCAACGCCGAACAGGGGGCGATGGCTACACCTTC.

The chain uses TRBV28 and TRBJ1-1, with 9 bases fitting TRBD1. The CDR3 is made up of 15 amino acids. The germline gives CDR1 MDHEN, CDR2 SYDVKM. The trim removed 0 bases at V and 7 bases at J, leaving 6 bases unmatched. The CDR3 DNA follows: TGTGCCAGCAGTTTATGCGAACAGGGGGCCTGTGAAGCTTTCTTT. Translated: CASSLCEQGACEAFF.

V and J are TRBV28 and TRBJ2-3; D gene uncertain. Trimming stripped 3 bases from V and 4 bases from J, with 2 bases between. Per germline, CDR1 MDHEN and CDR2 SYDVKM. CDR3 size: 11 residues. CDR3 nucleotide sequence: TGTGCCAGCAGTTTGGCAGATACGCAGTATTTT. It encodes CASSLADTQYF.

A word on this clone: At one boundary the junction diverges from the germline segment, which might be a read error. This same CDR3 is encoded by further DNA sequences in the sample. The chain joins TRBV9 to TRBJ1-2; 7 bases agree with TRBD1. This CDR3 region has 14 residues. Germline CDR1 reads SGDLS; CDR2 reads YYNGEE. The CDR3 DNA sequence: TGTGCCAGTAGCGCGGGACAGCTCCGGGGGGGCTACACCTTC. This codes for CASSAGQLRGGYTF. Full variable domain (rest looked up from reference TRBV9 and TRBJ1-2): DSGVTQTPKHLITATGQRVTLRCSPRSGDLSVYWYQQSLDQGLQFLIQYYNGEERAKGNILERFSAQQFPDLHSELNLSSLELGDSALYFCASSAGQLRGGYTFGSGTRLTVV.

The sample holds one count of this clone. The J gene is TRBJ2-1, the V gene TRBV4-2; D could derive from TRBD1 or TRBD2 (5 bases each). The V end was cut by 5 bases, the J end by 4 bases, with 12 bases between. Germline V gives CDR1 LGHNA, CDR2 YNFKEQ. This CDR3 has 14 amino acids. The CDR3 DNA sequence: TGTGCCAGCAGCTCACTCAGGGAGTACAATGAGCAGTTCTTC. Translating gives CASSSLREYNEQFF.

This rearrangement joins TRBV7-2 to TRBJ2-3; D is undetermined. Germline CDR1 SGHTA, CDR2 FQGNSA. The CDR3 is made up of 13 amino acids. V lost 5 bases, J lost 2 bases, and 8 bases lay in between. CDR3: CASSDFYTDTQYF. Here the CDR3 DNA reads TGTGCCAGCAGCGACTTTTACACAGATACGCAGTATTTT.

This clone has just a few counts. J is TRBJ2-2 and V is TRBV28, with TRBD2 matching over 10 bases. V shed 6 bases and J 7 bases; nucleotides not matched to a gene: 8. Germline V gene sequence: CDR1 MDHEN, CDR2 SYDVKM. The CDR3 totals 15 residues. This CDR3 reads CASSLLAGRGGELFF. The CDR3 nucleotides read TGTGCCAGCAGCCTACTAGCGGGGAGGGGCGGGGAGCTGTTTTTT.